This T cell receptor beta chain was obtained from a study of T cells in women clearing cervical HPV infection. Overall study results and limits: Controls had more TRBV6-7 (approximately 0.16%) than cases (about 0.11%).

Dot-blot hybridization genotyped cervical HPV amplified with MY09/MY11 PCR. The assay was immunoSEQ multiplex PCR, and TCRdb's table has in-frame clones only and misses some. The listing contains about 24,000 clones. The V gene's germline CDR1 is LNHDA and CDR2 SQIVND (reference sequence). The CDR3 covers 14 residues. In regard to this clone: The antigen is not known. The read ends 3 residues shy of where the CDR3 ends; the end is completed using the germline J gene.

The chain has TRBV19 and TRBJ1-2; D remains ambiguous. The sequence was collected from a woman aged 18 to 75 with a cervical HPV16 infection that either progressed to CIN3+ or cleared (not recorded which). The sequenced sample was blood buffy coat. The CDR3 DNA, read in part, is TGTGCCCGATCTCGGGGTCGGTCCACCTACGAC. Translation gives CARSRGRSTYD. The entire CDR3 protein reads CARSRGRSTYDYTF. The variable domain in full, with the rest retrieved from reference TRBV19 and TRBJ1-2, is DGGITQSPKYLFRKEGQNVTLSCEQNLNHDAMYWYRQDPGQGLRLIYYSQIVNDFQKGDIAEGYSVSREKKESFPLTVTSAQKNPTAFYLCARSRGRSTYDYTFGSGTRLTVV.